This T cell receptor (beta chain) came from a study of T-cell memory formation after mild COVID-19. TCRdb recomputed calls from the 5' RACE reads with MiXCR, one row per CDR3 protein. This sample has about 250,000 distinct CDR3 sequences; over 15% occur once, and the top ten carry under 2.5%. The CDR3 has 16 residues. With V trimmed by 4 bases and J by 0 bases, 8 bases remained unmatched. Germline CDR1 is SGHKS and CDR2 is YYEKEE (reference sequence). The chain recombines TRBV5-5 with TRBJ1-1; 8 bases line up with TRBD1. The receptor comes from an adult woman who had mild COVID-19 (a few samples of this study predate the infection). Cell type and time point are not known. What was sequenced was PBMCs or a T cell subset sorted from them (not recorded which). CDR3 sequence reads: CASSTGQAYMNTEAFF. CDR3 coding DNA: TGTGCCAGCAGCACGGGACAGGCTTACATGAACACTGAAGCTTTCTTT. Together with reference TRBV5-5 and TRBJ1-1, the CDR3 gives the full variable domain: DAGVTQSPTHLIKTRGQQVTLRCSPISGHKSVSWYQQVLGQGPQFIFQYYEKEERGRGNFPDRFSARQFPNYSSELNVNALLLGDSALYLCASSTGQAYMNTEAFFGQGTRLTVV.